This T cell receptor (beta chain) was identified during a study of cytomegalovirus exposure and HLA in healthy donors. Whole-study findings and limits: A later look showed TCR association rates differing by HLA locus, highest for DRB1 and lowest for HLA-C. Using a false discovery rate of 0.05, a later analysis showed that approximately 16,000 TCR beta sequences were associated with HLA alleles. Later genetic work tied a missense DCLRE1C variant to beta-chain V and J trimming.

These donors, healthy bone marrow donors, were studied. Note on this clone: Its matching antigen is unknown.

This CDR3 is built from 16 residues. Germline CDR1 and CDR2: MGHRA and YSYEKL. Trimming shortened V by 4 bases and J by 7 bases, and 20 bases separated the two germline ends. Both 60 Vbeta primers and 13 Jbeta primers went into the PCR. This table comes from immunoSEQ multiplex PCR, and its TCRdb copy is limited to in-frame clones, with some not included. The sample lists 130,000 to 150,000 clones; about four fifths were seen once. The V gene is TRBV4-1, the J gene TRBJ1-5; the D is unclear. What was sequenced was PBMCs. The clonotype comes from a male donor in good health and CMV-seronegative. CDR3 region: CASSPAAELAGQPQHF. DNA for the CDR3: TGCGCCAGCAGCCCGGCCGCAGAGTTGGCGGGACAGCCCCAGCATTTT.